These 19 T cell receptor beta chains came from one sample sequenced in a study of technical replicates of blood from a handful of donors (dated by TCRdb to the late 2010s). The library came from the immunoSEQ multiplex PCR assay. TCRdb took over this immuneACCESS table, retaining in-frame rearrangements with V and J assigned. Such tables are incomplete; in checked studies, under half of the missing clones stem from an unresolved V gene, and the remainder is unexplained. Counted in this sample were about 68,000 clones; 95% to 97% of them appeared once. Roughly 0.25% of the sample goes to the ten largest clones. The sequencing input was T cells isolated from PBMCs. These receptors were collected from a human donor in good health.

V and J are TRBV4-1 and TRBJ1-1; D not certain. The CDR3 is made up of 13 amino acids. Trimming removed 0 bases at V and 1 base at J, with 3 bases between. CDR1 is MGHRA and CDR2 is YSYEKL in the germline V gene. CDR3 in amino acids: CASSQDGNTEAFF. The CDR3 bases are TGCGCCAGCAGCCAAGACGGGAACACTGAAGCTTTCTTT.

This sequence joins TRBV30 and TRBJ2-3; 12 bases align to TRBD2. V lost 3 bases, J lost 2 bases, and 6 bases stayed unmatched. Germline lookup yields CDR1 GTSNPN and CDR2 SVGIG (reference sequence). CDR3 length equals 16 residues. The CDR3 loop reads CAWSIGTSGYTDTQYF. The CDR3 DNA sequence: TGTGCCTGGAGCATTGGGACTAGCGGGTACACAGATACGCAGTATTTT.

The J gene is TRBJ1-1, the V gene TRBV5-1; D uncertain. V lost 4 bases to trimming and J lost 0 bases, with 10 bases between them. This CDR3 spans 14 amino acids. Looked up from germline, CDR1 is SGHRS and CDR2 is YFSETQ. The CDR3 loop reads CASSENTMNTEAFF. The CDR3 DNA is TGCGCCAGCAGCGAAAACACCATGAACACTGAAGCTTTCTTT.

The V and J genes are TRBV19 and TRBJ2-6; the D is unclear. This CDR3 is 15 amino acids long. V was clipped by 8 bases and J by 0 bases, with 11 bases between them. CDR1 is LNHDA, CDR2 SQIVND, per germline (reference sequence). Here the CDR3 reads CASSRRSSGANVLTF. CDR3 in DNA: TGTGCCAGTTCTCGACGGAGCTCTGGGGCCAACGTCCTGACTTTC.

The chain combines TRBV18 with TRBJ1-2; 9 nucleotides agree with TRBD1. The CDR3 covers 16 residues. Germline V gene lookup returns CDR1 KGHSH and CDR2 LQKENI. Germline trimming cut 4 bases from V and 3 bases from J; bases unmatched to any gene: 9. As DNA, the CDR3 is TGTGCCAGCTCACTCCATTATGGGACAGGGTACTATGGCTACACCTTC. Translated, it gives CASSLHYGTGYYGYTF.

CDR3 region: CASSLAGVHNEQFF. The CDR3 DNA is TGTGCCAGCAGTTTGGCGGGAGTCCACAATGAGCAGTTCTTC. This sequence joins TRBV28 and TRBJ2-1, with 7 bases fitting TRBD2. The CDR3 covers 14 residues. Trimming removed 3 bases from V and 5 bases from J; junction bases left unmatched: 4. CDR1 MDHEN and CDR2 SYDVKM come from the germline V gene.

V gene TRBV25-1 combines with J gene TRBJ2-7, with unresolved D. From germline, CDR1 is MGHDK and CDR2 SYGVNS. This CDR3 contains 12 residues. V was cut by 8 bases and J by 1 base, with 9 bases left in between. The CDR3 region is CASGGNSYEQYF. CDR3 DNA sequence: TGTGCCAGCGGCGGAAATTCCTACGAGCAGTACTTC.

The V call is TRBV7-9, the J call TRBJ2-1, with D tentatively TRBD2 (6 bases). CDR1 is SEHNR, CDR2 FQNEAQ, per germline (reference sequence). CDR3 length: 13 amino acids. Deletions cut 8 bases from V and 2 bases from J, with 10 bases between. The CDR3 loop is CASRGSPYNEQFF. The CDR3 nucleotides read TGTGCCAGCCGGGGGAGCCCCTACAATGAGCAGTTCTTC. The full variable domain, in which reference TRBV7-9 and TRBJ2-1 provide the parts outside the CDR3, is DTGVSQNPRHKITKRGQNVTFRCDPISEHNRLYWYRQTLGQGPEFLTYFQNEAQLEKSRLLSDRFSAERPKGSFSTLEIQRTEQGDSAMYLCASRGSPYNEQFFGPGTRLTVL.

This rearrangement joins TRBV6-1 to TRBJ1-5; 7 positions agree with TRBD1. The CDR3 covers 15 residues. Germline assignment: CDR1 MNHNS and CDR2 SASEGT. Trimming took 5 bases from V and 4 from J; bases not matched to a gene: 8. CDR3 DNA sequence: TGTGCCAGCAGTAAAATGGGACAGCCTAATCAGCCCCAGCATTTT. It codes for CASSKMGQPNQPQHF.

The gene calls are TRBV14 and TRBJ2-7; D is possibly TRBD1 (6 bases). This CDR3 comprises 13 residues. Germline lookup yields CDR1 SGHDN and CDR2 FVKESK. V was shortened by 1 base and J by 4 bases, with 8 bases between the two germline ends. Written as DNA, the CDR3 is TGTGCCAGCAGCCAAGCGGACAGATACGAGCAGTACTTC. Translating gives CASSQADRYEQYF.

The chain combines TRBV7-2 with TRBJ2-7; D may be TRBD1 (5 bases). Germline loops: CDR1 SGHTA, CDR2 FQGNSA. Trimming took 2 bases from V and 2 from J, leaving 10 bases between them. The CDR3 length is 14 residues. CDR3 amino acids: CASSLWGRAYEQYF. In DNA form, the CDR3 reads TGTGCCAGCAGCTTATGGGGCAGGGCCTACGAGCAGTACTTC. Supplemented by reference TRBV7-2 and TRBJ2-7, the full variable domain reads GAGVSQSPSNKVTEKGKDVELRCDPISGHTALYWYRQSLGQGLEFLIYFQGNSAPDKSGLPSDRFSAERTGGSVSTLTIQRTQQEDSAVYLCASSLWGRAYEQYFGPGTRLTVT.

The CDR3 protein is CASSPGLLTGELFF. The CDR3 bases are TGTGCCAGCAGCCCCGGACTGCTTACCGGGGAGCTGTTTTTT. The V call is TRBV11-3, the J call TRBJ2-2; possibly TRBD2 for D (5 bases). The CDR3 has 14 amino acids. CDR1 and CDR2 (germline): SGHNT, YENEEA. V dropped 5 bases and J dropped 5 bases, with 12 bases sitting between them.

This clone has a single count. CDR3 residues: CASSSGVDIAQETQYF. The CDR3 DNA reads as TGCGCCAGCAGCTCCGGAGTCGATATCGCACAAGAGACCCAGTACTTC. The chain links TRBV5-1 to TRBJ2-5; D remains unclear. The CDR3 runs 16 residues. Trimming left V 3 bases short and J 2 bases short, with 17 bases between. Germline-derived CDR1 and CDR2 are SGHRS and YFSETQ.

The gene calls are TRBV29-1 and TRBJ1-2; possible D gene TRBD1, 6 bases. V was clipped by 6 bases and J by 4 bases, with 21 bases between them. The CDR3 covers 15 residues. Looked up from germline, CDR1 is SQVTM and CDR2 is ANQGSEA. This CDR3 reads CSVEKTGSRVYGYTF. Here the CDR3 DNA reads TGCAGCGTCGAAAAGACAGGCAGCAGAGTCTATGGCTACACCTTC. The whole variable domain, remainder taken from reference TRBV29-1 and TRBJ1-2, is SAVISQKPSRDICQRGTSLTIQCQVDSQVTMMFWYRQQPGQSLTLIATANQGSEATYESGFVIDKFPISRPNLTFSTLTVSNMSPEDSSIYLCSVEKTGSRVYGYTFGSGTRLTVV.

This clone was picked up one time. The chain links TRBV19 to TRBJ1-1; D is perhaps TRBD1 (6 bases). Germline values: CDR1 LNHDA, CDR2 SQIVND (reference sequence). The CDR3 runs 15 residues. The V end was cut by 6 bases, the J end by 0 bases, with 14 bases between. CDR3: CASRSIGQLNTEAFF. Written as DNA, the CDR3 is TGTGCCAGTAGAAGCATTGGACAGTTGAACACTGAAGCTTTCTTT.

The genes are TRBV18 and TRBJ2-7; possibly TRBD2 for D (6 bases). V was shortened by 0 bases and J by 6 bases, with 12 bases between the two germline ends. Germline CDR1 reads KGHSH; CDR2 reads LQKENI. The CDR3 is made up of 14 amino acids. The CDR3 loop is CASSPPEGVPEQYF. The CDR3 DNA reads as TGTGCCAGCTCACCACCGGAGGGAGTTCCCGAGCAGTACTTC.

The chain carries TRBV7-8 and TRBJ2-5; tentatively, D is TRBD1 (6 bases). The CDR3 has 16 amino acids. With 5 bases removed from V and 5 bases from J, the gap between germline ends came to 21 bases. Germline CDR1 reads SGHVS; CDR2 reads FQNEAQ. The CDR3 loop reads CASSLRQGRMQETQYF. The CDR3 DNA reads TGTGCCAGCAGCCTCCGGCAGGGGCGAATGCAGGAGACCCAGTACTTC.

The chain joins TRBV27 to TRBJ1-1; no clear D. This CDR3 comprises 15 residues. Germline values: CDR1 MNHEY, CDR2 SMNVEV (reference sequence). With 0 bases removed from V and 2 bases from J, the gap between germline ends came to 10 bases. The CDR3 region is CASSLSEAVNTEAFF. DNA for the CDR3: TGTGCCAGCAGTTTATCTGAGGCCGTTAACACTGAAGCTTTCTTT.

The chain is built from TRBV5-6 and TRBJ1-1; tentative D call: TRBD1 (5 bases). V lost 3 bases and J lost 4, with 19 bases in between. Germline V gene sequence: CDR1 SGHDT, CDR2 YYEEEE. The CDR3 is made up of 16 amino acids. The CDR3 region is CASSSFRVTVGTEAFF. The CDR3 DNA reads TGTGCCAGCAGCTCCTTCAGGGTAACAGTTGGCACTGAAGCTTTCTTT.